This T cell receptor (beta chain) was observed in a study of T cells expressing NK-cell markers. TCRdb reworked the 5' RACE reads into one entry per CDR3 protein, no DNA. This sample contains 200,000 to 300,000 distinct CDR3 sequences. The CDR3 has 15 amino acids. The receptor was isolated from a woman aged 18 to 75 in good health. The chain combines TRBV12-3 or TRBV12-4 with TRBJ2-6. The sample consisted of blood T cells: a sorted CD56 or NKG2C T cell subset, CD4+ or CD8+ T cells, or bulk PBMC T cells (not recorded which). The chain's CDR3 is CASWELGTGANVLTF.